The clone carrying this T cell receptor beta chain was counted many times. These data originate in a study of Graves' ophthalmopathy and Graves' hyperthyroidism. Investigators amplified TCR beta CDR3 regions from RNA transcripts. The first-round RT-PCR employed HTBI primers together with the Qiagen OneStep RT-PCR kit. A multiplex PCR was then performed as the second round. TCRdb analysed the multiplex PCR reads with MiXCR anew, one entry per CDR3 protein. The repertoire holds about 620,000 distinct CDR3 sequences, with 22% as singletons. CDR1 is SGHDN, CDR2 FVKESK, per germline. Trimming shortened V by 0 bases and J by 7 bases, and 9 bases separated the two germline ends. The CDR3 covers 13 residues. Patients were excluded if they had other autoimmune diseases or uncontrolled infections, and likewise if pregnancy or lactation applied.

The J gene is TRBJ1-1, the V gene TRBV14; D gene uncertain. The sample comprised peripheral blood. This receptor was identified in a woman aged 18 to 35 with stable Graves' hyperthyroidism. Some clones in this sample may be carry-over from other donors' samples. The CDR3 loop reads CASSQDQGLEAFF. The CDR3 nucleotides read TGTGCCAGCAGCCAAGATCAAGGCCTTGAAGCTTTCTTT.